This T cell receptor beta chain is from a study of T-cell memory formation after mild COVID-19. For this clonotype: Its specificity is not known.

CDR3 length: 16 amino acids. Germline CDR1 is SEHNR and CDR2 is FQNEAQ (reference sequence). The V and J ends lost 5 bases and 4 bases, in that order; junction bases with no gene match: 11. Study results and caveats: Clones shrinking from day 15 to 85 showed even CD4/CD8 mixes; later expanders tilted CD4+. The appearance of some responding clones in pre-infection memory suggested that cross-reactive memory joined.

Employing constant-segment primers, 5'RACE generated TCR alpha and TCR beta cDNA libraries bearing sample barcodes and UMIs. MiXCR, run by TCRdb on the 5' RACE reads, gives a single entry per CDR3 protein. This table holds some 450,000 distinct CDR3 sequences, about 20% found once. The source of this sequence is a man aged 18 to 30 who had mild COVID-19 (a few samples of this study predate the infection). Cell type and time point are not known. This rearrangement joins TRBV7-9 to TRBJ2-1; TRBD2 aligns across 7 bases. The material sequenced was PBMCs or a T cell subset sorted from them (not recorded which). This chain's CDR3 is CASSPGEGHSYNEQFF. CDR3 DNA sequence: TGTGCCAGCAGCCCTGGGGAGGGTCACTCATACAATGAGCAGTTCTTC.